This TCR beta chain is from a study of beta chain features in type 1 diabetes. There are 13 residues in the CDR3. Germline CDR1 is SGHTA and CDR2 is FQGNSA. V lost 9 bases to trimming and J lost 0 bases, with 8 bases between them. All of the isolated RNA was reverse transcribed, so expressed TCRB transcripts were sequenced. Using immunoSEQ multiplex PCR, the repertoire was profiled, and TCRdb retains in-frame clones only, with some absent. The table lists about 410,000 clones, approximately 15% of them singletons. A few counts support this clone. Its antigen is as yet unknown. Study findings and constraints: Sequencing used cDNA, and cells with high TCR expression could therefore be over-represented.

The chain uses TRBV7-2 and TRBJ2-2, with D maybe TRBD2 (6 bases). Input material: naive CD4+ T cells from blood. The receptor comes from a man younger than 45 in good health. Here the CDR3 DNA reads TGTGCCAGAGGCGGGACGAACACCGGGGAGCTGTTTTTT. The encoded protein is CARGGTNTGELFF. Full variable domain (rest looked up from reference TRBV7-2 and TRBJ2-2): GAGVSQSPSNKVTEKGKDVELRCDPISGHTALYWYRQSLGQGLEFLIYFQGNSAPDKSGLPSDRFSAERTGGSVSTLTIQRTQQEDSAVYLCARGGTNTGELFFGEGSRLTVL.